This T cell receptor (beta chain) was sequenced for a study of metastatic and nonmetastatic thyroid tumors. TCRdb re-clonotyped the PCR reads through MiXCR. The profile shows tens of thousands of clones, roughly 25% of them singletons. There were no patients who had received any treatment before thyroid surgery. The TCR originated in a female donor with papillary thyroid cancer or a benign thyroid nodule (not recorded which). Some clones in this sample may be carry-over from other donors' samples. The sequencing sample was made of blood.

The CDR3 nucleotides read TGTGCCAGCAGTTTGGATCACCTTAAGGGCGTGCAGTACTTC. This gives the protein CASSLDHLKGVQYF. This chain links TRBV6-5 with TRBJ2-7; unclear D gene. CDR1 is MNHEY, CDR2 SVGAGI, per germline. V lost 4 bases, J lost 9 bases, and 19 bases lay in between. The CDR3 has 14 residues.